A single sample gave rise to the 14 T cell receptor beta chains below, sequenced in a study of T-cell reconstitution after alpha-beta-depleted transplantation in children (dated by TCRdb to the mid-2010s). Library construction relied on PCR. Sequencing relied on an Illumina HiSeq 2500. Molecular barcoding was employed in the preparation of TCR libraries, with unique molecular identifiers being used to normalize TCRbeta repertoire quantification. The public sequencing data were trimmed at Q25 with fastp and processed into clonotypes with MiXCR by TCRdb, which kept only in-frame beta chains. When rows share a CDR3 protein, they turn into one entry using the most common DNA and genes. This sample is represented by about 220,000 distinct CDR3 sequences; approximately 15% of them were singletons. The ten largest clones represent around 45% of the sample. Interpreted using the paper, the treatment or condition label stands for: allogeneic hematopoietic cell transplantation with graft depleted of TCRalphabeta T cells and CD19 B cells.

Source: PBMCs, mostly from graft donor cells, taken 360 days after TCRalphabeta/CD19-depleted stem cell transplant. Every receptor here comes from a male patient aged 2 to 10 who had a stem cell transplant for acute lymphoblastic leukemia, so the T cells may come from the graft donor.

This clonotype showed up many times. This chain links TRBV11-2 with TRBJ2-5; 7 nucleotides match TRBD2. V lost 3 bases and J lost 3; bases outside the gene matches: 7. CDR1 is SGHAT and CDR2 is FQNNGV in the germline V gene. The CDR3 covers 15 residues. The CDR3 DNA follows: TGTGCCAGCAGCTTGCCCTGGACTAGAAAAGAGACCCAGTACTTC. Translating gives CASSLPWTRKETQYF. The entire variable domain, with the rest obtained from reference TRBV11-2 and TRBJ2-5, is as follows: EAGVAQSPRYKIIEKRQSVAFWCNPISGHATLYWYQQILGQGPKLLIQFQNNGVVDDSQLPKDRFSAERLKGVDSTLKIQPAKLEDSAVYLCASSLPWTRKETQYFGPGTRLLVL.

The chain recombines TRBV20-1 with TRBJ1-5; possible D gene TRBD1, 5 bases. CDR1 and CDR2 (germline): DFQATT, SNEGSKA (reference sequence). This CDR3 is built from 18 residues. Trimming removed 4 bases from V and 0 bases from J, with 22 bases in between. The CDR3 protein is CSAIGPGPHTDSNQPQHF. In DNA, the CDR3 is TGCAGTGCTATAGGGCCAGGGCCGCATACCGATAGCAATCAGCCCCAGCATTTT.

The chain combines TRBV10-3 with TRBJ2-7; TRBD2 matches at 10 bases. V lost 10 bases to trimming and J lost 2 bases; unmatched junction nucleotides: 8. The germline V gene has CDR1 ENHRY and CDR2 SYGVKD. CDR3 length equals 14 residues. The CDR3: CASGPGLATYEQYF. CDR3 DNA: TGTGCCAGCGGCCCGGGACTAGCGACCTACGAGCAGTACTTC.

The chain joins TRBV29-1 to TRBJ2-7, with TRBD2 identical over 8 bases. Losses at the gene ends were 4 bases for V and 9 bases for J; bases not matched to a gene: 8. This CDR3 is built from 12 residues. In germline, CDR1 is SQVTM, CDR2 ANQGSEA. The CDR3 spells CSVGRGGPPQYF. The CDR3 DNA follows: TGCAGCGTTGGACGGGGGGGTCCGCCGCAGTACTTC.

This clonotype showed up just a few times. The chain has TRBV4-3 and TRBJ2-7; the D gene is possibly TRBD2 (5 bases). This CDR3 contains 14 residues. The V end was cut by 3 bases, the J end by 2 bases, with 11 bases between. Germline values: CDR1 LGHNA, CDR2 YSLEER. The CDR3 reads CASSQGGPTYEQYF. CDR3 DNA sequence: TGCGCCAGCAGCCAGGGCGGGCCGACCTACGAGCAGTACTTC.

The CDR3 is CASSLIAGGATDTQYF. The CDR3 DNA follows: TGTGCCAGCAGCTTAATCGCCGGGGGGGCGACAGATACGCAGTATTTT. J is TRBJ2-3 and V is TRBV7-8, with TRBD2 matching over 8 bases. CDR1 and CDR2 (germline): SGHVS, FQNEAQ. The CDR3 contains 16 residues. V was pared by 2 bases and J by 3 bases, with 7 bases of the junction left unmatched.

This chain links TRBV5-1 with TRBJ2-7; either TRBD1 or TRBD2 may fit D (7 bases each). The length of the CDR3 is 16 residues. V was clipped by 4 bases and J by 6 bases, with 23 bases between them. Germline-derived CDR1 and CDR2 are SGHRS and YFSETQ. CDR3 sequence: CASSGGESTGSSEQYF. DNA for the CDR3: TGCGCCAGCAGCGGGGGGGAGTCGACAGGGTCTTCCGAGCAGTACTTC. Full variable domain (rest looked up from reference TRBV5-1 and TRBJ2-7): KAGVTQTPRYLIKTRGQQVTLSCSPISGHRSVSWYQQTPGQGLQFLFEYFSETQRNKGNFPGRFSGRQFSNSRSEMNVSTLELGDSALYLCASSGGESTGSSEQYFGPGTRLTVT.

This chain links TRBV11-2 with TRBJ2-2, with a weak D call TRBD1 (5 bases). CDR1 and CDR2 from the germline V gene are SGHAT and FQNNGV. This CDR3 has 16 amino acids. V was clipped by 5 bases and J by 5 bases, with 18 bases between them. The CDR3 region is CASSRQVPQGTGELFF. In DNA, the CDR3 is TGTGCCAGCAGCCGACAAGTACCCCAGGGTACCGGGGAGCTGTTTTTT.

The genes are TRBV7-9 and TRBJ2-1; 9 positions agree with TRBD2. The CDR3 sequence is 17 residues long. J gave up 8 bases and V 0 bases, and 11 bases lay outside the gene matches. CDR1 is SEHNR, CDR2 FQNEAQ, per germline (reference sequence). CDR3 sequence reads: CASSLAPIAGVVDEQFF. The CDR3 DNA sequence: TGTGCCAGCAGCTTAGCCCCGATAGCGGGGGTAGTTGATGAGCAGTTCTTC. Drawing the rest from reference TRBV7-9 and TRBJ2-1, the complete variable domain is DTGVSQNPRHKITKRGQNVTFRCDPISEHNRLYWYRQTLGQGPEFLTYFQNEAQLEKSRLLSDRFSAERPKGSFSTLEIQRTEQGDSAMYLCASSLAPIAGVVDEQFFGPGTRLTVL.

The chain links TRBV6-5 to TRBJ1-1; possible D gene TRBD1, 6 bases. The CDR3 is 16 residues long. The V gene lost 0 bases and the J gene lost 4 bases, with 15 bases spanning the gap. The germline CDR1 and CDR2 sequences are MNHEY and SVGAGI. This CDR3 is CASSYSPGGAATEAFF. The CDR3 DNA sequence: TGTGCCAGCAGTTACTCCCCGGGGGGGGCTGCCACTGAAGCTTTCTTT.

The chain has TRBV15 and TRBJ2-5; a possible D gene is TRBD2 (6 bases). With 0 bases removed from V and 9 bases from J, the gap between germline ends came to 14 bases. CDR3 length equals 14 residues. Germline V gives CDR1 LNHNV, CDR2 YYDKDF (reference sequence). This CDR3 is CATSRDIIGGAQYF. The CDR3 DNA sequence: TGTGCCACCAGCAGAGACATCATTGGAGGGGCCCAGTACTTC.

The sample holds a few counts of this clonotype. The chain couples TRBV5-1 to TRBJ1-2; 9 nucleotides match TRBD1. Germline values: CDR1 SGHRS, CDR2 YFSETQ. After removal of 0 bases from V and 4 bases from J, the junction contained 10 bases not matched to a gene. The CDR3 sequence is 17 residues long. As DNA, the CDR3 is TGCGCCAGCAGCTTGGAACCCGGGACAGGGATTTCCTATGGCTACACCTTC. This codes for CASSLEPGTGISYGYTF.

This chain joins TRBV5-1 and TRBJ2-1; 13 bases fit TRBD2. The CDR3 has 16 amino acids. Germline CDR1 SGHRS, CDR2 YFSETQ. V was pared by 1 base and J by 7 bases, with 5 bases of the junction left unmatched. CDR3 region: CASSLPGLAGLNEQFF. As DNA, the CDR3 is TGCGCCAGCAGCTTGCCGGGACTAGCGGGGTTAAATGAGCAGTTCTTC.

This clonotype was counted only a few times. The J gene is TRBJ1-4, the V gene TRBV14; D not certain. This CDR3 has 14 amino acids. CDR1 is SGHDN, CDR2 FVKESK, per germline. Trimming cost V 5 bases and J 3 bases, with 10 bases left between them. The chain's CDR3 is CASSFSGANEKLFF. The CDR3 region has the DNA TGTGCCAGCAGCTTTTCAGGTGCTAATGAAAAACTGTTTTTT.